This entry lists 17 T cell receptor beta chains sequenced from one sample in a study of T cells in Graves' hyperthyroidism and ophthalmopathy. The CDR3 regions of TCR beta were amplified from RNA transcripts. A first-round RT-PCR of the TCR CDR3 used the HTBI primer set. MiXCR was run by TCRdb on the multiplex PCR reads, yielding one entry per CDR3 protein. The repertoire includes over 700,000 distinct CDR3 sequences, roughly a sixth of them detected once, and approximately 15% sits in the top ten. Sequenced input: blood. The receptors come from a woman between 50 and 59 years old with Graves' hyperthyroidism that later progressed to Graves' ophthalmopathy.

The chain recombines TRBV19 with TRBJ1-1; the D is unclear. Trimming removed 10 bases from V and 7 bases from J, with 13 bases in between. CDR3 length: 11 amino acids. Germline CDR1 and CDR2: LNHDA and SQIVND (reference sequence). CDR3 protein: CAIPSFDEAFF. For the CDR3, the DNA is TGTGCCATCCCCTCGTTTGATGAAGCTTTCTTT.

This clonotype was detected many times. J is TRBJ1-2 and V is TRBV6-1; D unresolved. The V end lost 3 bases, the J end lost 7 bases, and 12 bases lay between the germline ends. CDR3 length: 13 amino acids. In germline, CDR1 is MNHNS, CDR2 SASEGT. The CDR3 DNA sequence: TGTGCCAGCAGTGACGAAAGGATGGCTGGCTACACCTTC. It encodes CASSDERMAGYTF.

This clonotype has ten or more counts. Germline and junction disagree at one end, which may indicate a read error. The chain employs TRBV7-7 and TRBJ2-7; 7 positions match TRBD1. Germline assignment: CDR1 SSHAT and CDR2 FNYEAQ (reference sequence). This CDR3 spans 14 amino acids. The CDR3 DNA is TGTGCTAGCAGCTCGACAGGGTCCCCTTACGAGCAGTACTTC. Its protein product is CASSSTGSPYEQYF.

This clonotype appeared many times. V is TRBV27 and J is TRBJ2-5; D possibly corresponds to TRBD2 (6 bases). CDR3 length equals 15 residues. The V end was cut by 7 bases, the J end by 5 bases, with 20 bases between. Per the germline V gene, CDR1 is MNHEY and CDR2 is SMNVEV (reference sequence). The CDR3: CASTRRADPFETQYF. CDR3 nucleotide sequence: TGTGCCAGCACCCGGAGGGCGGACCCCTTTGAGACCCAGTACTTC.

This chain connects TRBV6-1 to TRBJ2-1; 7 bases map to TRBD2. J lost 8 bases, V lost 0 bases, and 4 bases had no gene match. This CDR3 has 14 residues. From germline, CDR1 is MNHNS and CDR2 SASEGT. Here the CDR3 reads CASSEAGGTDEQFF. CDR3 nucleotide sequence: TGTGCCAGCAGTGAAGCGGGGGGGACTGATGAGCAGTTCTTC.

This clonotype was counted ten times or more. The rearrangement links TRBV5-4 to TRBJ1-1; 9 bases are shared with TRBD1. Unmatched junction bases numbered 7, after V lost 5 bases and J lost 5 bases. This CDR3 region has 14 residues. Germline V lookup: CDR1 SGHNT, CDR2 YYREEE (reference sequence). This CDR3 is CASSSQGARTEAFF. The CDR3 nucleotides are TGTGCCAGCAGTTCACAGGGGGCGCGAACTGAAGCTTTCTTT.

The V call is TRBV10-3, the J call TRBJ1-6; no reliable D call. Germline values: CDR1 ENHRY, CDR2 SYGVKD. The CDR3 has 13 amino acids. With 8 bases removed from V and 6 bases from J, the gap between germline ends came to 11 bases. The CDR3 bases are TGTGCCATCCAGGAACAACTTAATTCACCCCTCCACTTT. Translated, it gives CAIQEQLNSPLHF.

The chain joins TRBV27 to TRBJ2-3; the D gene could be TRBD1 or TRBD2 (5 bases each). Germline CDR1 MNHEY, CDR2 SMNVEV (reference sequence). V lost 0 bases, J lost 2 bases, and 12 bases lay in between. The CDR3 has 16 amino acids. CDR3: CASSLSPGRLTDTQYF. CDR3 nucleotides: TGTGCCAGCAGTTTATCGCCGGGACGGCTCACAGATACGCAGTATTTT.

The CDR3 reads CASSASEGGLTEAFF. Here the CDR3 DNA reads TGTGCCAGCAGCGCGAGCGAAGGGGGTCTCACTGAAGCTTTCTTT. The chain is built from TRBV9 and TRBJ1-1, with a weak D call TRBD1 (6 bases). CDR1 and CDR2 from the germline V gene are SGDLS and YYNGEE. V was pared by 3 bases and J by 4 bases, with 16 bases between. CDR3 length equals 15 residues.

The chain joins TRBV27 to TRBJ1-3; 8 bases are shared with TRBD1. V shed 8 bases and J 3 bases; nucleotides not matched to a gene: 6. CDR3 length: 14 residues. Germline CDR1 MNHEY, CDR2 SMNVEV (reference sequence). CDR3 amino acids: CASGGTGGGNTIYF. The DNA of the CDR3 is TGTGCCAGCGGGGGAACAGGGGGTGGAAACACCATATATTTT.

The genes are TRBV7-6 and TRBJ2-3, with D perhaps assigned TRBD1 or TRBD2 (5 bases each). Trimming stripped 4 bases from V and 6 bases from J, with 17 bases between. CDR1 and CDR2 (germline): SGHVS, FNYEAQ. The CDR3 totals 15 residues. CDR3 coding DNA: TGTGCCAGCAGCTCTGGGGGACGCGCATGGGATACGCAGTATTTT. It is translated as CASSSGGRAWDTQYF.

The J gene is TRBJ2-1, the V gene TRBV7-2, with D perhaps matching TRBD1 (5 bases). Trimming cost V 4 bases and J 4 bases, with 8 bases left between them. This CDR3 spans 13 amino acids. Germline CDR1 reads SGHTA; CDR2 reads FQGNSA. The CDR3 protein is CASSWTNYNEQFF. The DNA for the CDR3 is TGTGCCAGCAGCTGGACAAATTACAATGAGCAGTTCTTC.

For this clonotype: One end of the junction does not line up with germline, which may come from a read error. V usage is TRBV6-9 and J usage is TRBJ2-3, with D unresolved. The germline V gene encodes CDR1 MNHGY and CDR2 SVAAGI. This CDR3 contains 15 residues. CDR3 amino acids: CASSESALHTDTQYF. CDR3 DNA sequence: TGCGCCAGCAGTGAGTCGGCACTACACACAGATACGCAGTATTTT.

A single count supports this clonotype. V gene TRBV29-1 combines with J gene TRBJ1-1; a weak D match, TRBD1 (5 bases). Germline CDR1 reads SQVTM; CDR2 reads ANQGSEA. Trimming removed 4 bases at V and 2 bases at J, with 11 bases between. This CDR3 comprises 13 residues. The CDR3 protein is CSVVGQINTEAFF. DNA of the CDR3: TGCAGCGTTGTGGGGCAAATTAACACTGAAGCTTTCTTT.

The sample holds many counts of this clonotype. The rearrangement joins TRBV5-1 to TRBJ2-1; 12 bases line up with TRBD2. Germline trimming cut 4 bases from V and 7 bases from J; bases unmatched to any gene: 12. Germline lookup yields CDR1 SGHRS and CDR2 YFSETQ. This CDR3 is built from 17 residues. The CDR3 protein is CASSPSLAGGPGNEQFF. CDR3 DNA: TGCGCCAGCAGCCCGTCCCTAGCGGGGGGGCCAGGGAATGAGCAGTTCTTC.

On this clonotype: It may be a read error: a sequence one base away is much more abundant. The chain couples TRBV11-2 to TRBJ2-7, with 7 bases that match TRBD1. Germline values: CDR1 SGHAT, CDR2 FQNNGV. CDR3 length equals 15 residues. The CDR3 spells CASSLGTGRTYGQYF. Written as DNA, the CDR3 is TGTGCCAGCAGCTTAGGGACAGGCCGAACCTACGGGCAGTACTTC.

At least ten counts were recorded for this clonotype. The rearrangement joins TRBV6-5 to TRBJ1-2; 7 bases fit TRBD1. The CDR3 runs to 15 residues. The J segment lost 2 bases and the V segment lost 2 bases, leaving 5 bases of the junction unmatched. Germline V gives CDR1 MNHEY, CDR2 SVGAGI. CDR3 region: CASSYQTGTNYGYTF. The CDR3 nucleotides read TGTGCCAGCAGTTACCAGACAGGGACGAACTATGGCTACACCTTC.